The next 31 T cell receptor beta chains were all read from a single sample in a study of blood T cell repertoires in COVID-19. Sequenced by immunoSEQ multiplex PCR; TCRdb stores in-frame clones only, minus some. The sample yields about 260,000 clones, 87% seen once. Sequencing was done on a sample of peripheral blood. All receptors derive from a woman in her thirties or forties who had recovered from COVID-19.

The rearrangement links TRBV5-1 to TRBJ2-1; D gene ambiguous. CDR1 and CDR2 (germline): SGHRS, YFSETQ. The CDR3 loop spans 13 amino acids. Trimming stripped 4 bases from V and 0 bases from J, with 5 bases between. The CDR3 DNA sequence: TGCGCCAGCAGCCTGAGCTCCTACAATGAGCAGTTCTTC. Translation gives CASSLSSYNEQFF. Full variable domain (outside the CDR3, taken from reference TRBV5-1 and TRBJ2-1): KAGVTQTPRYLIKTRGQQVTLSCSPISGHRSVSWYQQTPGQGLQFLFEYFSETQRNKGNFPGRFSGRQFSNSRSEMNVSTLELGDSALYLCASSLSSYNEQFFGPGTRLTVL.

The chain has TRBV7-2 and TRBJ2-2; TRBD2 is a possible D gene (6 bases). This CDR3 is built from 17 residues. V lost 6 bases to trimming and J lost 6 bases, with 23 bases between them. Germline values: CDR1 SGHTA, CDR2 FQGNSA. The CDR3 is CASRRILGGSLPGELFF. Written as DNA, the CDR3 is TGTGCCAGCAGAAGGATACTGGGAGGTAGCCTCCCCGGGGAGCTGTTTTTT.

V and J are TRBV27 and TRBJ2-3; 11 bases map to TRBD2. This CDR3 is built from 16 residues. Germline V lookup: CDR1 MNHEY, CDR2 SMNVEV (reference sequence). V was clipped by 5 bases and J by 3 bases; unmatched bases: 7. This chain's CDR3 is CASSPVAGGSTDTQYF. The CDR3 coding sequence is TGTGCCAGCAGTCCAGTAGCGGGGGGGTCAACAGATACGCAGTATTTT.

The rearrangement uses TRBV5-1 and TRBJ1-6; the match to TRBD1 covers 9 bases. CDR3 size: 15 residues. J lost 10 bases, V lost 4 bases, and 9 bases had no gene match. Germline V CDR1 and CDR2: SGHRS, YFSETQ. CDR3 sequence: CASSPRTGVYSPLHF. The CDR3 coding sequence is TGCGCCAGCAGCCCCCGGACAGGGGTATACTCACCCCTCCACTTT.

On this clone: The same CDR3 arises from other DNA sequences in this sample as well. This rearrangement joins TRBV5-1 to TRBJ2-7, with 11 bases fitting TRBD1. Germline CDR1 and CDR2: SGHRS and YFSETQ. Losses at the gene ends were 4 bases for V and 6 bases for J; bases not matched to a gene: 3. The CDR3 runs 13 residues. CDR3 amino acids: CASSRGQGGEQYF. The CDR3 nucleotides are TGCGCCAGCAGCCGGGGACAGGGGGGCGAGCAGTACTTC.

The chain employs TRBV19 and TRBJ1-5; D possibly corresponds to TRBD1 (6 bases). The CDR3 covers 14 residues. Germline assignment: CDR1 LNHDA and CDR2 SQIVND (reference sequence). V lost 6 bases to trimming and J lost 0 bases, with 9 bases between them. The CDR3 loop is CASRPTGSNQPQHF. CDR3 coding DNA: TGTGCCAGTAGGCCGACAGGTAGCAATCAGCCCCAGCATTTT.

This chain connects TRBV6-6 to TRBJ1-1, with no clear D. CDR3 size: 15 residues. CDR1 and CDR2 (germline): MNHNY, SVGAGI (reference sequence). The V end was cut by 0 bases, the J end by 1 base, with 9 bases between. This CDR3 is CASSYSGSQNTEAFF. The CDR3 region has the DNA TGTGCCAGCAGTTACTCGGGCAGTCAGAACACTGAAGCTTTCTTT.

This clone showed up many times. Its ends do not fully match the called genes, so a read error is possible. The sample has other DNA sequences that encode this CDR3 too. Here the CDR3 DNA reads TGTGCCACCAGCCGAGACAGGGGGTACGAGCAGTACTTC. Residues: CATSRDRGYEQYF. The chain recombines TRBV15 with TRBJ2-7, with TRBD1 matching 9 bases. Per germline, CDR1 LNHNV and CDR2 YYDKDF (reference sequence). The CDR3 length is 13 residues.

The CDR3 DNA is TGTGCTAGTGGTTCCCTTTCTCACCGGTCCCAGTACTTC. Translation: CASGSLSHRSQYF. The rearrangement uses TRBV12-5 and TRBJ2-5; no firm D call. This CDR3 is 13 amino acids long. The germline V and J ends were trimmed by 4 bases and 9 bases, with 15 bases remaining between them. In germline, CDR1 is LGHNT, CDR2 FRNRAP.

This rearrangement joins TRBV3-1 (or the pseudogene TRBV3-2) to TRBJ2-7, with TRBD1 identical over 10 bases. Unmatched junction bases numbered 1, after V lost 4 bases and J lost 4 bases. Germline V CDR1 and CDR2: LGHDT, YNNKEL (reference sequence). The CDR3 totals 13 residues. The CDR3 here is CASSRTGGYEQYF. The CDR3 nucleotides read TGTGCCAGCAGCCGGACAGGGGGGTACGAGCAGTACTTC.

The chain employs TRBV6-5 and TRBJ1-1; 8 nucleotides match TRBD1. Trimming removed 5 bases from V and 2 bases from J; junction bases left unmatched: 4. The CDR3 loop spans 14 amino acids. CDR1 MNHEY and CDR2 SVGAGI come from the germline V gene. In DNA form, the CDR3 reads TGTGCCAGCAGTCAGGACAGGGAAAACACTGAAGCTTTCTTT. Translation: CASSQDRENTEAFF.

The chain has TRBV10-3 and TRBJ1-6; 7 bases are shared with TRBD1. Germline-derived CDR1 and CDR2 are ENHRY and SYGVKD. The trim removed 9 bases at V and 5 bases at J, leaving 7 bases unmatched. The CDR3 runs to 14 residues. This CDR3 reads CAIHTGADNSPLHF. Here the CDR3 DNA reads TGTGCCATTCACACAGGGGCGGATAATTCACCCCTCCACTTT.

With respect to this clone: Other nucleotide sequences from this sample produce the same CDR3. The V and J genes are TRBV19 and TRBJ1-6; perhaps TRBD1 as D (5 bases). Germline lookup yields CDR1 LNHDA and CDR2 SQIVND (reference sequence). The CDR3 is 15 residues long. Trimming removed 1 base from V and 6 bases from J, with 10 bases in between. CDR3 protein: CASSIGTGTNSPLHF. CDR3 nucleotides: TGTGCCAGTAGTATAGGTACAGGAACTAATTCACCCCTCCACTTT.

Notes on this clone: Distinct nucleotide sequences in the sample also encode this CDR3. The chain employs TRBV5-1 and TRBJ2-5, with 12 nucleotides matching TRBD2. V dropped 0 bases and J dropped 2; count of bases not matched to a gene: 2. CDR3 length: 16 amino acids. CDR1 is SGHRS and CDR2 is YFSETQ in the germline V gene. The DNA for the CDR3 is TGCGCCAGCAGCTTGGGACTAGCGGGGGTACAAGAGACCCAGTACTTC. Amino acids: CASSLGLAGVQETQYF.

V gene TRBV7-2 combines with J gene TRBJ1-4; D not resolved. Germline assignment: CDR1 SGHTA and CDR2 FQGNSA. V shed 0 bases and J shed 7 bases, with 9 bases lying between them. The CDR3 sequence is 14 residues long. CDR3 DNA sequence: TGTGCCAGCAGCTTAGCTCATGGGAGTGAAAAACTGTTTTTT. Protein: CASSLAHGSEKLFF. Using reference TRBV7-2 and TRBJ1-4 for the parts outside the CDR3, the full variable domain is GAGVSQSPSNKVTEKGKDVELRCDPISGHTALYWYRQSLGQGLEFLIYFQGNSAPDKSGLPSDRFSAERTGGSVSTLTIQRTQQEDSAVYLCASSLAHGSEKLFFGSGTQLSVL.

The rearrangement uses TRBV29-1 and TRBJ2-1; possible D gene TRBD1, 5 bases. This CDR3 comprises 16 residues. Germline V gene sequence: CDR1 SQVTM, CDR2 ANQGSEA. V was shortened by 2 bases and J by 1 base, with 15 bases between the two germline ends. CDR3 in amino acids: CSVESPGAPSYNEQFF. DNA of the CDR3: TGCAGCGTTGAATCCCCTGGGGCTCCATCCTACAATGAGCAGTTCTTC.

This CDR3 reads CASSYSWQNEDGYTF. In nucleotides, the CDR3 is TGTGCCAGCAGTTACTCGTGGCAGAACGAGGATGGCTACACCTTC. The chain employs TRBV6-6 and TRBJ1-2; D remains ambiguous. This CDR3 has 15 amino acids. V was shortened by 0 bases and J by 6 bases, with 14 bases between the two germline ends. CDR1 is MNHNY, CDR2 SVGAGI, per germline (reference sequence).

The chain links TRBV10-3 to TRBJ1-2; possible D gene TRBD1, 6 bases. CDR3 size: 14 residues. In germline, CDR1 is ENHRY, CDR2 SYGVKD. The V end was cut by 2 bases, the J end by 8 bases, with 15 bases between. The CDR3 DNA follows: TGTGCCATCAGTGAGGTCAGGGGAATAGACGGCTACACCTTC. Amino acids: CAISEVRGIDGYTF.

The J gene is TRBJ2-2, the V gene TRBV7-9; maybe TRBD2 (7 bases). CDR3 size: 16 residues. V lost 6 bases and J lost 5, with 19 bases in between. The germline CDR1 and CDR2 sequences are SEHNR and FQNEAQ (reference sequence). Here the CDR3 reads CASRILGAGETGELFF. The CDR3 nucleotides read TGTGCCAGCAGAATCTTGGGGGCGGGAGAGACCGGGGAGCTGTTTTTT.

The rearrangement links TRBV7-2 to TRBJ1-5, with 9 positions matching TRBD1. V lost 0 bases to trimming and J lost 5 bases; unmatched junction nucleotides: 2. CDR3 size: 15 residues. CDR1 and CDR2 (germline): SGHTA, FQGNSA. The CDR3 region is CASSLAGTGYQPQHF. CDR3 nucleotides: TGTGCCAGCAGCTTAGCGGGGACAGGGTATCAGCCCCAGCATTTT. The full variable domain, its missing parts supplied by reference TRBV7-2 and TRBJ1-5, is GAGVSQSPSNKVTEKGKDVELRCDPISGHTALYWYRQSLGQGLEFLIYFQGNSAPDKSGLPSDRFSAERTGGSVSTLTIQRTQQEDSAVYLCASSLAGTGYQPQHFGDGTRLSIL.

This chain connects TRBV7-6 to TRBJ1-2; 10 bases align to TRBD1. Trimming took 1 base from V and 4 from J; bases not matched to a gene: 3. In germline, CDR1 is SGHVS, CDR2 FNYEAQ. The CDR3 consists of 15 residues. The CDR3 loop reads CASSLGTGGTYGYTF. DNA of the CDR3: TGTGCCAGCAGCTTAGGGACAGGGGGAACCTATGGCTACACCTTC.

The chain is built from TRBV4-1 and TRBJ1-1; 7 bases fit TRBD1. The V segment lost 1 base and the J segment 1 base; nucleotides outside the gene matches: 12. The CDR3 consists of 18 residues. Germline V CDR1 and CDR2: MGHRA, YSYEKL. The CDR3 bases are TGCGCCAGCAGCCAAGCAGGGACACGAGGGGGCGCGAACACTGAAGCTTTCTTT. Protein sequence: CASSQAGTRGGANTEAFF.

A single count supports this clone. The chain couples TRBV6-5 to TRBJ2-1; D not certain. This CDR3 is built from 14 residues. Germline-derived CDR1 and CDR2 are MNHEY and SVGAGI. Trimming stripped 7 bases from V and 3 bases from J, with 13 bases between. The CDR3: CASKLSRNYNEQFF. CDR3 bases: TGTGCCAGCAAGCTATCCAGGAACTACAATGAGCAGTTCTTC.

This chain uses TRBV5-1 with TRBJ2-3, with 11 bases identical to TRBD1. The CDR3 totals 17 residues. Germline V gene lookup returns CDR1 SGHRS and CDR2 YFSETQ. J gave up 1 base and V 4 bases, and 8 bases lay outside the gene matches. The CDR3 region is CASSVSGTGGGTDTQYF. The CDR3, as DNA: TGCGCCAGCAGCGTCTCCGGGACAGGGGGTGGCACAGATACGCAGTATTTT.

In DNA form, the CDR3 reads TGTGCCAGCAGTTACAACAGCCAAGAGACCCAGTACTTC. Translating gives CASSYNSQETQYF. This chain links TRBV6-5 with TRBJ2-5; D is unresolved. V was clipped by 2 bases and J by 1 base, with 5 bases between them. Germline V gene data show CDR1 as MNHEY and CDR2 as SVGAGI. CDR3 length equals 13 residues.

The genes are TRBV27 and TRBJ1-5; 10 positions agree with TRBD1. The germline CDR1 and CDR2 sequences are MNHEY and SMNVEV (reference sequence). Losses at the gene ends were 2 bases for V and 2 bases for J; bases not matched to a gene: 0. This CDR3 region has 15 residues. The CDR3 DNA is TGTGCCAGCAGTTTAGGGACAGGGGGCAATCAGCCCCAGCATTTT. This translates into CASSLGTGGNQPQHF.

The chain has TRBV5-1 and TRBJ2-3, with D possibly being TRBD1 (6 bases). Trimming cost V 4 bases and J 6 bases, with 9 bases left between them. The CDR3 totals 12 residues. Per the germline V gene, CDR1 is SGHRS and CDR2 is YFSETQ. The CDR3 loop reads CASSPQGDTQYF. The CDR3 DNA sequence: TGCGCCAGCAGCCCCCAGGGGGATACGCAGTATTTT.

The chain joins TRBV5-1 to TRBJ2-7; possible D gene TRBD1, 6 bases. CDR1 and CDR2 from the germline V gene are SGHRS and YFSETQ. The CDR3 has 14 amino acids. V lost 4 bases, J lost 1 base, and 12 bases lay in between. The CDR3 spells CASSPRDISYEQYF. The CDR3 DNA is TGCGCCAGCAGCCCTAGGGACATATCCTACGAGCAGTACTTC.

The chain combines TRBV11-2 with TRBJ2-3, with D hard to call. CDR1 and CDR2 (germline): SGHAT, FQNNGV. Trimming removed 1 base at V and 5 bases at J, with 10 bases between. The CDR3 extends over 14 amino acids. The CDR3 nucleotides are TGTGCCAGCAGCTTAGGGGCAGCAGGAGATACGCAGTATTTT. This codes for CASSLGAAGDTQYF.

The V and J genes are TRBV4-1 and TRBJ1-5; no definite D call. The germline gives CDR1 MGHRA, CDR2 YSYEKL. The length of the CDR3 is 15 residues. Trimming took off 3 bases at V and 1 base at J, with 10 bases between the two ends. CDR3: CASSHVSNSNQPQHF. CDR3 coding DNA: TGCGCCAGCAGCCACGTTAGCAACAGCAATCAGCCCCAGCATTTT.

This chain links TRBV7-2 with TRBJ1-2, with D possibly being TRBD1 (6 bases). This CDR3 comprises 14 residues. Germline lookup yields CDR1 SGHTA and CDR2 FQGNSA. Trimming stripped 5 bases from V and 4 bases from J, with 14 bases between. The CDR3 region has the DNA TGTGCCAGCAGCATAATGGGACAAGCCTATGGCTACACCTTC. Residues: CASSIMGQAYGYTF.